This TCR beta chain was identified during a study of CD4 and CD8 cells across lung adenocarcinoma regions. In germline, CDR1 is LGHDT, CDR2 YNNKEL (reference sequence). The V end was cut by 4 bases, the J end by 3 bases, with 13 bases between. The CDR3 consists of 14 residues. TCRdb re-called the PCR reads through MiXCR, storing one row per CDR3 protein. The table includes about 12,000 distinct CDR3 sequences, less than 60% detected once. Localized lung adenocarcinoma, a non-small cell lung cancer, affected the donors. This clonotype was obtained from a female donor with lung adenocarcinoma. The CD4 and CD8 labels of this study may be unreliable. Sequencing was done on a sample of CD8+ T cells from the margin of a lung tumor. This chain uses TRBV3-1 with TRBJ2-7; D not resolved. The chain's CDR3 is CASSRTGSVYEQYF. CDR3 nucleotides: TGTGCCAGCAGCCGTACCGGATCGGTCTACGAGCAGTACTTC.